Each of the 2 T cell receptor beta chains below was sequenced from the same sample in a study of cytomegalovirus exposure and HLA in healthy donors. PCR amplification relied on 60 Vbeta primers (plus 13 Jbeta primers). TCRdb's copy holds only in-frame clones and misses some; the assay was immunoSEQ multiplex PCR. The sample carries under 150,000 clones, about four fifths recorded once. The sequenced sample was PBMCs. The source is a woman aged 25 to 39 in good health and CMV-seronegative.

This CDR3 reads CASWTENTGELFF. The CDR3 region has the DNA TGTGCCAGTTGGACAGAGAACACCGGGGAGCTGTTTTTT. This chain joins TRBV7-9 and TRBJ2-2, with D perhaps TRBD1 (6 bases). The CDR3 sequence is 13 residues long. The germline V and J ends were trimmed by 9 bases and 1 base, with 9 bases remaining between them. Germline values: CDR1 SEHNR, CDR2 FQNEAQ (reference sequence).

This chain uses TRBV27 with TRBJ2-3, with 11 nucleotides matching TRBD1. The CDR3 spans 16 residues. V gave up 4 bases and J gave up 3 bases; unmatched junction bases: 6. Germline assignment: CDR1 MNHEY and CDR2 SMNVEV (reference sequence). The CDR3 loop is CASSSWTGGGTDTQYF. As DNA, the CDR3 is TGTGCCAGCAGTTCCTGGACAGGGGGCGGAACAGATACGCAGTATTTT.